A single sample gave rise to the 4 T cell receptor beta chains below, sequenced in a study of T cells in women clearing cervical HPV infection. Method: immunoSEQ multiplex PCR; TCRdb's copy keeps in-frame clones and lacks some. The sample table includes about 36,000 clones. The sample comprised blood buffy coat. The receptors stem from a woman between 18 and 70 years old with a cervical HPV16 infection that either progressed to CIN3+ or cleared (not recorded which).

Turning to this clone: The read ends 3 residues before the CDR3 terminus; that terminus is restored from the germline J gene. The chain employs TRBV4-1 and TRBJ1-2; tentative D call: TRBD1 (5 bases). The CDR3 has 16 residues. Between the trimmed V and J ends, which lost 0 bases and 2 bases, there was a span of 13 bases. Germline lookup yields CDR1 MGHRA and CDR2 YSYEKL. The part of the CDR3 DNA that was read is TGCGCCAGCAGCCAAGACCCAGGGAACGGAAACTATGGC. The encoded protein is CASSQDPGNGNYG. Given in full, the CDR3 is CASSQDPGNGNYGYTF.

The CDR3 region is CASSARQGFYNDYTF. The sequenced part of the CDR3 DNA is TGTGCCAGCAGCGCTCGACAGGGTTTCTACAATGAC. The chain uses TRBV7-9 and TRBJ1-2; 7 bases agree with TRBD1. The read gets to within 3 residues of the CDR3 end, and the germline J gene fills in the rest. From germline, CDR1 is SEHNR and CDR2 FQNEAQ (reference sequence). The CDR3 extends over 15 amino acids.

Of note for this clone: From the germline J gene comes the end of the CDR3, since the read stops 3 residues before it. This chain uses TRBV7-3 with TRBJ1-2; TRBD1 is a possible D gene (5 bases). There are 12 residues in the CDR3. Germline CDR1 SGHTA, CDR2 FQGTGA. The CDR3: CASSLDGGTYTF. The sequenced CDR3 bases are TGTGCCAGCAGCTTGGACGGGGGGACC.

As to this clone: The sequenced fragment ends 3 residues before the CDR3 boundary, so the rest is inferred from the germline J gene. This chain connects TRBV19 to TRBJ2-2; TRBD2 might be the D (6 bases). Germline V gene lookup returns CDR1 LNHDA and CDR2 SQIVND (reference sequence). This CDR3 is 16 amino acids long. The ends were cut back, 3 bases at V and 7 bases at J, with 18 bases in the middle. The chain's CDR3 is CASSIGWDSDLGELFF. The sequenced CDR3 bases are TGTGCCAGTAGTATCGGCTGGGACTCCGACCTCGGGGAG.